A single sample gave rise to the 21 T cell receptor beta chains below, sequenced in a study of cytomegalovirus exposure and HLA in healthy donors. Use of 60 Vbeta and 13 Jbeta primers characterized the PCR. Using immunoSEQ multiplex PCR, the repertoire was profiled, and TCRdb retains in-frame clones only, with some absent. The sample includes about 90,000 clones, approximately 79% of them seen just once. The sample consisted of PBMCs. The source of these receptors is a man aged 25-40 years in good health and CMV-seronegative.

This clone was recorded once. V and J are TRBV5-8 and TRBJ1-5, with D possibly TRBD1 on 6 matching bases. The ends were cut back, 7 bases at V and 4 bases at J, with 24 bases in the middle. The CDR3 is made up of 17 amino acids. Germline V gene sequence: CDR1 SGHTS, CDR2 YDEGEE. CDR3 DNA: TGTGCCAGCCGACGGAAAGGGCAGGGAGGGGGGAATCAGCCCCAGCATTTT. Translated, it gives CASRRKGQGGGNQPQHF.

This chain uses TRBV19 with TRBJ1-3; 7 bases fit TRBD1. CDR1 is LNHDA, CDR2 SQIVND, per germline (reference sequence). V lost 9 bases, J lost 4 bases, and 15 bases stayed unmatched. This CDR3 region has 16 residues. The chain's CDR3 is CASKEGQPAVGNTIYF. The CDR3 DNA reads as TGTGCCAGCAAAGAGGGACAGCCGGCCGTAGGAAACACCATATATTTT.

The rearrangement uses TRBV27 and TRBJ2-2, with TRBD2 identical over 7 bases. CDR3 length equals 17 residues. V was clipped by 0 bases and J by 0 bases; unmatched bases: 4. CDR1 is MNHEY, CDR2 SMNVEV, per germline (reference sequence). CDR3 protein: CASSLSIGLANTGELFF. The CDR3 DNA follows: TGTGCCAGCAGTTTATCGATTGGACTAGCGAACACCGGGGAGCTGTTTTTT.

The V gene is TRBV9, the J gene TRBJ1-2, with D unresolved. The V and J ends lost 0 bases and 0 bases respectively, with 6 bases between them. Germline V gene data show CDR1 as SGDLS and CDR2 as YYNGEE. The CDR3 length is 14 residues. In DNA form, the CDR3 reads TGTGCCAGCAGCGTAGGGCATTCTAACTATGGCTACACCTTC. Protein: CASSVGHSNYGYTF.

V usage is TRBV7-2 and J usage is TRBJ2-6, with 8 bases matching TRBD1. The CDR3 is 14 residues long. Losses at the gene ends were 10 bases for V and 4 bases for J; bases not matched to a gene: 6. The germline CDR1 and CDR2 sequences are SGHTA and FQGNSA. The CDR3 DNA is TGTGCCATTGACAGGGGAGCCGGGGCCAACGTCCTGACTTTC. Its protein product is CAIDRGAGANVLTF.

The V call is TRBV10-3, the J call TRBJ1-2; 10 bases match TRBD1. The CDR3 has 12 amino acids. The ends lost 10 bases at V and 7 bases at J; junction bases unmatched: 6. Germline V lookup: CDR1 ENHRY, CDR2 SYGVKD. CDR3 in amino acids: CATRTGGSGYTF. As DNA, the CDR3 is TGTGCCACCCGGACAGGGGGGTCTGGCTACACCTTC.

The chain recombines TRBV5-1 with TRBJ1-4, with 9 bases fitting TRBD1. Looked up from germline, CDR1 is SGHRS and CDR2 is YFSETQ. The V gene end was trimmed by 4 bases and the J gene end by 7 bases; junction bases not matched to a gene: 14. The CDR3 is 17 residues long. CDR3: CASSHGQGPSDGEKLFF. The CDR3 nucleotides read TGCGCCAGCAGCCATGGACAGGGGCCGTCAGATGGTGAAAAACTGTTTTTT. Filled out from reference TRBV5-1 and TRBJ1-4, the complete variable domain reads KAGVTQTPRYLIKTRGQQVTLSCSPISGHRSVSWYQQTPGQGLQFLFEYFSETQRNKGNFPGRFSGRQFSNSRSEMNVSTLELGDSALYLCASSHGQGPSDGEKLFFGSGTQLSVL.

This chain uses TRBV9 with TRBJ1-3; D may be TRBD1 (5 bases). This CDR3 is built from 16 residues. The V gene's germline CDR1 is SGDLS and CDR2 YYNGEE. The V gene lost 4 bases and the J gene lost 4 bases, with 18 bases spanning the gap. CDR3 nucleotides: TGTGCCAGCAGCACCCAAGGGGCTGCATCCGGAAACACCATATATTTT. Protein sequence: CASSTQGAASGNTIYF.

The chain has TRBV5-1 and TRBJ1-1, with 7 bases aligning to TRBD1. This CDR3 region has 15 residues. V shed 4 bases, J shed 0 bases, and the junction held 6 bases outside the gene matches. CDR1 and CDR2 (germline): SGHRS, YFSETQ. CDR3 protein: CASSVAQGLNTEAFF. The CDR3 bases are TGCGCCAGCAGCGTAGCACAGGGGCTGAACACTGAAGCTTTCTTT.

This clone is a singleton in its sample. CDR3 sequence (DNA): TGTGCCAGTAGTATTAGTGAGAACTCCTACGAGCAGTACTTC. Residues: CASSISENSYEQYF. The chain carries TRBV19 and TRBJ2-7; D not certain. With 3 bases removed from V and 0 bases from J, the gap between germline ends came to 9 bases. From germline, CDR1 is LNHDA and CDR2 SQIVND (reference sequence). This CDR3 is built from 14 residues.

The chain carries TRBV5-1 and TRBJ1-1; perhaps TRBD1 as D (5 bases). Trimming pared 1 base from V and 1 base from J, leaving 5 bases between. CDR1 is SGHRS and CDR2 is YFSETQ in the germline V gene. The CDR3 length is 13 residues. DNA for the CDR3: TGCGCCAGCAGCTTGACAGGGAACACTGAAGCTTTCTTT. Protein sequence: CASSLTGNTEAFF.

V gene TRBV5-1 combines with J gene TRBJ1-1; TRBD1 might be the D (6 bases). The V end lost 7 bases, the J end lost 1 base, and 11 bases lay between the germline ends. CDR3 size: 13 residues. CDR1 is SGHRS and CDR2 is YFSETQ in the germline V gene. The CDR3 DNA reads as TGCGCCAGCCGGGACACCCAGAACACTGAAGCTTTCTTT. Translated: CASRDTQNTEAFF.

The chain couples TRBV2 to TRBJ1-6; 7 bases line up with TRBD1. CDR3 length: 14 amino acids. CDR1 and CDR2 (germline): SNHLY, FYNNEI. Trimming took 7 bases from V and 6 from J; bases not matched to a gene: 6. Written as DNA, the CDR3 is TGTGCCAGCAAGACAGGGCCGCGTAATTCACCCCTCCACTTT. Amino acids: CASKTGPRNSPLHF.

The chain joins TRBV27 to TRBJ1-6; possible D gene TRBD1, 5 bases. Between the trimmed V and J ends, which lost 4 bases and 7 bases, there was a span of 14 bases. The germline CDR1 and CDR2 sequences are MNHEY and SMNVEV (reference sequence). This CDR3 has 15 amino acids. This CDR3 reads CASSSSGTANSPLHF. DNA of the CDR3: TGTGCCAGCAGTTCGTCCGGGACTGCGAATTCACCCCTCCACTTT.

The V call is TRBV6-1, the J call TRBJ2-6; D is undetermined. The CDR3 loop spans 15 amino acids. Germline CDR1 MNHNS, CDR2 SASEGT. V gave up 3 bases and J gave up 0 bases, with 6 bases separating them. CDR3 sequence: CASSDKSSGANVLTF. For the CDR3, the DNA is TGTGCCAGCAGTGACAAGAGCTCTGGGGCCAACGTCCTGACTTTC.

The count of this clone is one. The CDR3 sequence is CASSQESPGQGSDTQYF. The DNA for the CDR3 is TGTGCCAGCAGCCAAGAAAGCCCGGGACAGGGCTCAGATACGCAGTATTTT. The chain employs TRBV14 and TRBJ2-3; 9 bases line up with TRBD1. Germline assignment: CDR1 SGHDN and CDR2 FVKESK. Trimming took 0 bases from V and 4 from J; bases not matched to a gene: 8. The CDR3 has 17 residues.

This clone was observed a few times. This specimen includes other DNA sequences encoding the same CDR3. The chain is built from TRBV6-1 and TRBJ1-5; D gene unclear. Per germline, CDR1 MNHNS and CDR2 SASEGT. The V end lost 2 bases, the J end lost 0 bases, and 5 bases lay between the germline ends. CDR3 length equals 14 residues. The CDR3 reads CASSEQASNQPQHF. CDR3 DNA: TGTGCCAGCAGTGAACAGGCTAGCAATCAGCCCCAGCATTTT.

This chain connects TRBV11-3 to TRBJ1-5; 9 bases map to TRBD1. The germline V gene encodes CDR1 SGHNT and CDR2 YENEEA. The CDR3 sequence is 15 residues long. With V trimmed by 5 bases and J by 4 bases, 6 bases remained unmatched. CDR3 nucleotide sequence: TGTGCCAGCAGCCCGGGACAGGGAGGTAATCAGCCCCAGCATTTT. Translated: CASSPGQGGNQPQHF.

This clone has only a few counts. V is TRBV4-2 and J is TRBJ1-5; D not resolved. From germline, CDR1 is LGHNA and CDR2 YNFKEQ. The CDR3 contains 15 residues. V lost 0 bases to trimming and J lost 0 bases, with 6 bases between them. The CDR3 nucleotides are TGTGCCAGCAGCCAAGAACGCTATAGCAATCAGCCCCAGCATTTT. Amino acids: CASSQERYSNQPQHF.

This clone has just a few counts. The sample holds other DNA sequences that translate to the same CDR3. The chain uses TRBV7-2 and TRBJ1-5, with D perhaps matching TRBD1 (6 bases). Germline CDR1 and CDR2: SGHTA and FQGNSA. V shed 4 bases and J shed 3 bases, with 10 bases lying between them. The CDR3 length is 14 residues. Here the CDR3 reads CASSSTGFNQPQHF. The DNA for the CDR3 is TGTGCCAGCAGCTCAACAGGGTTCAATCAGCCCCAGCATTTT. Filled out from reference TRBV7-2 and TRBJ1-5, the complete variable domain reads GAGVSQSPSNKVTEKGKDVELRCDPISGHTALYWYRQSLGQGLEFLIYFQGNSAPDKSGLPSDRFSAERTGGSVSTLTIQRTQQEDSAVYLCASSSTGFNQPQHFGDGTRLSIL.

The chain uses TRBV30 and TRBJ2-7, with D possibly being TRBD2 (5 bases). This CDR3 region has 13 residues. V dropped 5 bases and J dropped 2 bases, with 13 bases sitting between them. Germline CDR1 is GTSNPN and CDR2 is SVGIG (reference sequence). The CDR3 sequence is CAWRQPGTYEQYF. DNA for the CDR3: TGTGCCTGGCGCCAACCGGGGACCTACGAGCAGTACTTC.